The subject of this entry is one T cell receptor (beta chain). Antigen unknown. The record originates from a study of beta chain features in type 1 diabetes. Sorting produced populations that all topped 95% purity. As every portion of the isolated RNA was reverse transcribed, the sequencing read expressed TCRB transcripts. Sequencing was performed with immunoSEQ multiplex PCR; in TCRdb, only in-frame clones are kept and a portion is missing. The table includes 20,000 to 25,000 clones, about 58% detected once. Study-wide results and caveats: A pattern of fewer insertions and more deletions at VDJ junctions was seen in type 1 diabetes patients. For Type 1 diabetes patients, all four CD4+ subsets carried TCRB CDR3s that were moderately but significantly shorter. A potential influence of HLA type upon TCRB rearrangement remained unresolved herein.

Looked up from germline, CDR1 is MDHEN and CDR2 is SYDVKM. With V trimmed by 5 bases and J by 0 bases, 14 bases remained unmatched. The CDR3 runs 19 residues. The receptor was derived from a man aged 18 to 30 with type 1 diabetes. The chain employs TRBV28 and TRBJ2-5; TRBD2 matches 11 bases. The specimen was stem cell memory CD4+ T cells from blood. The CDR3 loop reads CASSPWVGRLAGNQETQYF. The CDR3 nucleotides are TGTGCCAGCAGTCCCTGGGTGGGAAGACTAGCGGGAAACCAAGAGACCCAGTACTTC.